This T cell receptor (beta chain) was found in a study of blood T cell repertoires in COVID-19 (dated by TCRdb to 2018 to 2020). Background on the whole study: Collaborator samples came from the United States, Italy and Spain and covered acute and convalescent phases of COVID-19. Where available, HLA class I and class II types were taken from metadata supplied by the sample provider and were not determined by assay-based typing. The dataset comprised deeply sampled blood TCRbeta repertoires from subjects exposed to, actively infected with, or recovered from COVID-19. The prospective study material was composed of cDNA or gDNA derived from T cells, B-cell-depleted T cells, or PBMCs. Nearly every sample came with metadata listing a de-identified subject ID, COVID-19 status, age in years and sex. The samples were drawn from the first 160 participants of the ongoing ImmuneRACE study and from more than 1,000 subjects provided by 6 global collaborators. A freely available public database, intended as a resource for researchers studying the immune response to SARS-CoV-2, is where the repertoires were released. What the research found in general, with its limitations: Clinical and demographic metadata were provided uncurated, with the amount varying by source and participant.

TCRbeta CDR3 regions were amplified from genomic DNA by means of the immunoSEQ Assay, a bias-controlled multiplex PCR. As for how the authors treated the data: The number of nucleated cells in each sample was estimated from the amplification of reference gene primers within the assay. To quantify the absolute abundance of each unique TCRbeta CDR3 rearrangement, sequence reads were collapsed and filtered. For each sample, productive Simpson clonality was calculated as the square root of Simpson's diversity index over productive rearrangements. This is the immuneACCESS table as TCRdb keeps it, with only in-frame sequences that have V and J called. A part of the clones is gone; compared with another copy, unresolved V genes explain less than half, and the rest is unexplained. V and J calls plus clone size are reproduced from that table; the DNA served to infer D and trimming. The sample table holds around 190,000 clones, of which 70% to 90% were seen once. The top ten clones comprise about 9% of the sample.

Participants in the prospective study were enrolled through a virtual design, were aged roughly 18 to 100 years, and lived in roughly 24 United States geographic areas. Cohort assignment in the prospective study relied on participant-reported clinical history from a screening survey and a study questionnaire. Recovered participants in ImmuneRACE Cohort 3 were defined as having two consecutive negative NP/OP PCR tests, clearance from a healthcare professional, or resolution of symptoms. In the prospective study, whole blood, serum and a nasopharyngeal or oropharyngeal swab were collected from each participant by mobile phlebotomists. Participants in the prospective study had the option to provide additional blood draws and questionnaires over a 2-month period. Before DNA extraction, blood samples from the prospective study were shipped at room temperature or frozen. A remark on this clone: It lacks a known antigen. Base qualities were left out, and no much larger clone turns up one base away.

The V end loses 11 bases and the J end loses 3 bases, and a stretch of 12 bases separates them. According to the germline V gene, CDR1 reads MDHEN and CDR2 reads SYDVKM. Inclusive of the bounding cysteine and phenylalanine, the CDR3 is 12 residues long. Only CDR3 DNA remains: 36 bases, in frame from the first base. What was sequenced was PBMCs or T cells enriched from blood (not recorded which). The chain is encoded by TRBV28 joined to TRBJ2-3, and TRBD2 may be the D gene, going by 7 matching bases. This sequence originates from a man aged 35-49 years who had recovered from COVID-19. The CDR3 amino acid sequence is: CAAGAGTDTQYF. The DNA is as follows: TGTGCCGCGGGGGCCGGTACAGATACGCAGTATTTT.